This TCR beta chain was sequenced in a study of glioma-infiltrating T cells. In this sample, this clonotype turned up many times. What it recognizes is unknown. Trimming cost V 6 bases and J 0 bases, with 18 bases left between them. This CDR3 spans 15 amino acids. CDR1 and CDR2 from the germline V gene are DFQATT and SNEGSKA (reference sequence). Points from the study as a whole: Tissue-blood divergence was below expectation in non-neoplastic patients, above in gliomas.

Using RNA template, CDR3s of TCR alpha and beta were amplified with iRepertoire arm-PCR. Input was roughly 100-450 ng of tissue mRNA or PBMC total RNA. TCRdb reanalysed the multiplex PCR reads using MiXCR and keeps one entry per CDR3 protein. The sample records some 160,000 distinct CDR3 sequences, around 42% being singletons. The receptor was derived from a human donor with low-grade glioma or glioblastoma, undergoing nonglioma brain surgery, or in good health (not recorded which). V usage is TRBV20-1 and J usage is TRBJ2-7; a weak D match, TRBD1 (5 bases). The material sequenced was glioma tissue, nonneoplastic brain tissue, or PBMCs (not recorded which). DNA of the CDR3: TGCAGTGCCTTGCCCGGACAAGCGAGCTCCTACGAGCAGTACTTC. It is translated as CSALPGQASSYEQYF.